These 25 T cell receptor beta chains were all obtained from the same sample, sequenced in a study of cytomegalovirus exposure and HLA in healthy donors. PCR involved 60 Vbeta and 13 Jbeta primers. The method was immunoSEQ multiplex PCR; TCRdb's version includes in-frame clones alone and lacks a portion of them. Of about 160,000 clones listed, 79% were seen once; the top ten hold 2.1%. The sample consisted of PBMCs. The receptors were gathered from a man aged 35 to 55 in good health and CMV-seronegative.

The chain combines TRBV5-1 with TRBJ1-2; 10 bases match TRBD1. Germline V CDR1 and CDR2: SGHRS, YFSETQ. With V trimmed by 0 bases and J by 6 bases, 2 bases remained unmatched. The CDR3 has 14 residues. In nucleotides, the CDR3 is TGCGCCAGCAGCTTGGAAGGACAGGGGGATGGCTACACCTTC. Translating gives CASSLEGQGDGYTF.

V is TRBV6-6 and J is TRBJ2-7; 8 bases agree with TRBD2. The CDR3 runs to 15 residues. The V segment lost 5 bases and the J segment 4 bases; nucleotides outside the gene matches: 10. CDR1 MNHNY and CDR2 SVGAGI come from the germline V gene (reference sequence). CDR3 sequence (DNA): TGTGCCAGCAGTCCTACGAGCGGGAGTAAGTACGAGCAGTACTTC. It encodes CASSPTSGSKYEQYF.

The rearrangement joins TRBV9 to TRBJ2-2, with TRBD2 identical over 12 bases. J lost 0 bases, V lost 4 bases, and 4 bases had no gene match. The CDR3 is 17 residues long. CDR1 is SGDLS, CDR2 YYNGEE, per germline. CDR3 coding DNA: TGTGCCAGCAGCCCCAGACTAGCGGGGGCGAACACCGGGGAGCTGTTTTTT. Translation gives CASSPRLAGANTGELFF. Based on the CDR3 plus reference TRBV9 and TRBJ2-2, the full variable domain is DSGVTQTPKHLITATGQRVTLRCSPRSGDLSVYWYQQSLDQGLQFLIQYYNGEERAKGNILERFSAQQFPDLHSELNLSSLELGDSALYFCASSPRLAGANTGELFFGEGSRLTVL.

A few counts support this clone. The junction departs from the called germline gene at one end, perhaps through a read error. The V and J genes are TRBV7-9 and TRBJ1-1; the D gene is possibly TRBD1 (6 bases). Germline V gene lookup returns CDR1 SEHNR and CDR2 FQNEAQ (reference sequence). This CDR3 spans 15 amino acids. CDR3 in DNA: TGTTCCAGCGGGGAGTTGGGGGCTTCGGACACTGAAGCTTTCTTT. Protein: CSSGELGASDTEAFF.

The chain couples TRBV5-4 to TRBJ2-3, with a weak D call TRBD2 (5 bases). The germline V gene has CDR1 SGHNT and CDR2 YYREEE (reference sequence). There are 17 residues in the CDR3. V lost 2 bases and J lost 1, with 17 bases in between. In DNA form, the CDR3 reads TGTGCCAGCAGCTTTAGTGTGAGGGCCTCCCGCACAGATACGCAGTATTTT. Its protein is CASSFSVRASRTDTQYF. The full variable domain, rest sourced from reference TRBV5-4 and TRBJ2-3, is ETGVTQSPTHLIKTRGQQVTLRCSSQSGHNTVSWYQQALGQGPQFIFQYYREEENGRGNFPPRFSGLQFPNYSSELNVNALELDDSALYLCASSFSVRASRTDTQYFGPGTRLTVL.

The chain carries TRBV5-1 and TRBJ1-2, with 7 bases matching TRBD1. The CDR3 contains 13 residues. Germline lookup yields CDR1 SGHRS and CDR2 YFSETQ. The ends lost 3 bases at V and 8 bases at J; junction bases unmatched: 7. The CDR3 sequence is CASSYPTGIGYTF. As DNA, the CDR3 is TGCGCCAGCAGCTACCCGACAGGGATCGGCTACACCTTC.

This clone was seen a single time. The chain recombines TRBV9 with TRBJ1-1; D not certain. Germline assignment: CDR1 SGDLS and CDR2 YYNGEE. This CDR3 comprises 13 residues. V was cut by 2 bases and J by 2 bases, with 7 bases left in between. The chain's CDR3 is CASSVNSNTEAFF. The CDR3 DNA reads TGTGCCAGCAGCGTGAACAGCAACACTGAAGCTTTCTTT.

The V call is TRBV5-4, the J call TRBJ2-1, with a possible D match to TRBD2 (6 bases). There are 16 residues in the CDR3. V was pared by 3 bases and J by 3 bases, with 16 bases between. Germline CDR1 and CDR2: SGHNT and YYREEE (reference sequence). The CDR3 sequence is CASSSGSGRNYNEQFF. CDR3 coding DNA: TGTGCCAGCAGCTCGGGTAGCGGACGAAACTACAATGAGCAGTTCTTC.

In regard to this clone: A read error may produce the germline difference seen at one junction end. The chain links TRBV30 to TRBJ2-6, with 9 nucleotides matching TRBD2. This CDR3 contains 14 residues. Germline V gives CDR1 GTSNPN, CDR2 SVGIG (reference sequence). CDR3 sequence reads: CAWATAGGANGLTF. The CDR3 DNA is TGTGCCTGGGCCACGGCGGGAGGGGCCAACGGCCTGACTTTC.

The chain recombines TRBV4-1 with TRBJ2-1; 7 bases match TRBD2. The CDR3 totals 16 residues. V lost 4 bases and J lost 3; bases outside the gene matches: 9. Germline CDR1 is MGHRA and CDR2 is YSYEKL. The CDR3 sequence: CASSPGSGMFYNEQFF. The CDR3 bases are TGCGCCAGCAGCCCAGGAAGCGGGATGTTCTACAATGAGCAGTTCTTC.

V usage is TRBV28 and J usage is TRBJ1-2; tentatively, D is TRBD1 (6 bases). The ends were cut back, 5 bases at V and 7 bases at J, with 14 bases in the middle. Germline V lookup: CDR1 MDHEN, CDR2 SYDVKM. The CDR3 sequence is 13 residues long. CDR3 protein: CASSLRTVGGYTF. CDR3 DNA: TGTGCCAGCAGTCTAAGGACAGTCGGTGGCTACACCTTC.

The chain links TRBV9 to TRBJ1-2; a weak D match, TRBD1 (6 bases). Trimming left V 0 bases short and J 8 bases short, with 17 bases between. Germline lookup yields CDR1 SGDLS and CDR2 YYNGEE. The CDR3 is made up of 15 amino acids. CDR3 sequence (DNA): TGTGCCAGCAGCGTAGCCGGCTCAGGGGCGCGGGGCTACACCTTC. Amino acid sequence: CASSVAGSGARGYTF. Full variable domain (remainder filled in from reference TRBV9 and TRBJ1-2): DSGVTQTPKHLITATGQRVTLRCSPRSGDLSVYWYQQSLDQGLQFLIQYYNGEERAKGNILERFSAQQFPDLHSELNLSSLELGDSALYFCASSVAGSGARGYTFGSGTRLTVV.

The chain employs TRBV5-1 and TRBJ2-5; TRBD2 agrees at 9 bases. The CDR3 spans 14 residues. CDR1 is SGHRS, CDR2 YFSETQ, per germline. The ends lost 4 bases at V and 11 bases at J; junction bases unmatched: 12. As DNA, the CDR3 is TGCGCCAGCAGCGGTAGCGGGAGCCTGGGGGAGCAGTACTTC. It yields the protein CASSGSGSLGEQYF.

This clone occurred once. The chain links TRBV4-3 to TRBJ2-3; possibly TRBD2 for D (5 bases). V lost 1 base and J lost 0, with 8 bases in between. Germline V CDR1 and CDR2: LGHNA, YSLEER. This CDR3 has 15 residues. CDR3 in DNA: TGCGCCAGCAGCCAAGGACTACTAAGCACAGATACGCAGTATTTT. Protein sequence: CASSQGLLSTDTQYF.

This chain links TRBV2 with TRBJ2-3; the match to TRBD2 covers 8 bases. CDR1 and CDR2 from the germline V gene are SNHLY and FYNNEI. The V segment lost 6 bases and the J segment 4 bases; nucleotides outside the gene matches: 9. This CDR3 has 15 amino acids. The CDR3 region is CASRSGGARADTQYF. In DNA, the CDR3 is TGTGCCAGCAGGTCGGGAGGGGCCCGCGCAGATACGCAGTATTTT.

This clone came up a few times. V gene TRBV5-1 combines with J gene TRBJ2-7, with TRBD1 identical over 9 bases. This CDR3 has 13 residues. Germline V gene sequence: CDR1 SGHRS, CDR2 YFSETQ. After removal of 5 bases from V and 7 bases from J, the junction contained 7 bases not matched to a gene. This CDR3 is CASRETGGREQYF. As DNA, the CDR3 is TGCGCCAGCAGGGAGACAGGGGGGCGGGAGCAGTACTTC.

The chain employs TRBV5-1 and TRBJ2-5; TRBD1 aligns across 11 bases. The DNA end favors TRBJ2-7, so the J call may be wrong. The germline gives CDR1 SGHRS, CDR2 YFSETQ. This CDR3 is built from 14 residues. The CDR3 sequence: CASSLGTGGYEQYF. CDR3 sequence (DNA): TGCGCCAGCAGCCTAGGGACAGGGGGCTACGAGCAGTACTTC.

The chain employs TRBV11-2 and TRBJ2-2, with 9 positions matching TRBD1. CDR3 length: 15 residues. V trimming: 4 bases; J trimming: 4 bases; junction bases outside the gene matches: 4. Germline CDR1 is SGHAT and CDR2 is FQNNGV. The chain's CDR3 is CASSSRDRVTGELFF. The CDR3 coding sequence is TGTGCCAGCAGCTCCCGGGACAGGGTCACCGGGGAGCTGTTTTTT.

This chain links TRBV4-3 with TRBJ1-1; 7 nucleotides match TRBD1. The germline V gene has CDR1 LGHNA and CDR2 YSLEER. V lost 5 bases and J lost 5; bases outside the gene matches: 11. The CDR3 is made up of 15 amino acids. This CDR3 reads CASSYYQGVGTEAFF. Here the CDR3 DNA reads TGCGCCAGCAGCTACTACCAGGGGGTTGGTACTGAAGCTTTCTTT.

This rearrangement joins TRBV28 to TRBJ2-7; TRBD2 might be the D (6 bases). Trimming shortened V by 8 bases and J by 9 bases, and 23 bases separated the two germline ends. This CDR3 spans 14 amino acids. The germline V gene encodes CDR1 MDHEN and CDR2 SYDVKM. The CDR3 here is CASSRGRGGTAQYF. CDR3 sequence (DNA): TGTGCCAGCTCCCGAGGGCGGGGCGGGACGGCGCAGTACTTC.

The chain joins TRBV7-8 to TRBJ1-3, with D hard to call. Trimming stripped 5 bases from V and 0 bases from J, with 8 bases between. Looked up from germline, CDR1 is SGHVS and CDR2 is FQNEAQ. The CDR3 sequence is 14 residues long. CDR3 region: CASSPGGSGNTIYF. The CDR3 region has the DNA TGTGCCAGCAGCCCGGGTGGCTCTGGAAACACCATATATTTT.

This chain joins TRBV27 and TRBJ2-5; 11 positions agree with TRBD2. The J call is doubtful: the DNA matches TRBJ2-7 better. CDR3 length: 15 residues. The germline V gene encodes CDR1 MNHEY and CDR2 SMNVEV (reference sequence). DNA for the CDR3: TGTGCCAGCAGTTATCGACTAGCGGGACTCTACGAGCAGTACTTC. As protein: CASSYRLAGLYEQYF.

This chain links TRBV29-1 with TRBJ2-1; 12 bases align to TRBD2. Germline V gene lookup returns CDR1 SQVTM and CDR2 ANQGSEA. This CDR3 comprises 15 residues. V dropped 5 bases and J dropped 5; count of bases not matched to a gene: 7. CDR3 sequence: CSVRFPSGRDNEQFF. DNA for the CDR3: TGCAGCGTTCGGTTTCCTAGCGGGAGGGACAATGAGCAGTTCTTC.

V gene TRBV28 combines with J gene TRBJ1-1, with D unresolved. The CDR3 length is 13 residues. The V end was cut by 4 bases, the J end by 1 base, with 7 bases between. Germline V gene sequence: CDR1 MDHEN, CDR2 SYDVKM. The CDR3 loop is CASSYGWNTEAFF. The CDR3 nucleotides read TGTGCCAGCAGTTACGGGTGGAACACTGAAGCTTTCTTT.

V and J are TRBV4-1 and TRBJ1-2; D call uncertain. The V gene lost 4 bases and the J gene lost 2 bases, with 20 bases spanning the gap. Per the germline V gene, CDR1 is MGHRA and CDR2 is YSYEKL. The CDR3 covers 17 residues. CDR3 in amino acids: CASSLILAGSSNYGYTF. CDR3 coding DNA: TGCGCCAGCAGCCTCATTCTCGCGGGATCAAGCAACTATGGCTACACCTTC.